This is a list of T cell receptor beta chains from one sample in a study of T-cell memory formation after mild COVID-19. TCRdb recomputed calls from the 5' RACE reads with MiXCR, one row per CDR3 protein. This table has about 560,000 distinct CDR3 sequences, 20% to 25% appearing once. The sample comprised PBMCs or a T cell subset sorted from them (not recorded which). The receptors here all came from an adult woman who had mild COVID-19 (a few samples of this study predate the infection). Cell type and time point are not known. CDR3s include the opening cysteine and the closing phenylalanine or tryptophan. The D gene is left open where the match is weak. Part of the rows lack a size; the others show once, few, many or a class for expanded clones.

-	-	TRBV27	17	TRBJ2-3	TGTGCCAGCAGTCTCATGAGGACCGGCGGCATCCCAGATACGCAGTATTTT	CASSLMRTGGIPDTQYF
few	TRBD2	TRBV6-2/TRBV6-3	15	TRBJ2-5	TGTGCCAGCAGTTACGGAACGGGGGGAACGGAGACCCAGTACTTC	CASSYGTGGTETQYF
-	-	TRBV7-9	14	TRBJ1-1	TGTGCCAGCAGCTTATGGGATTCCAGTCGGGAAGCTTTCTTT	CASSLWDSSREAFF
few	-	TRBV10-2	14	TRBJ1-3	TGCGCCAGCAGGGACGGCAGCTCTGGAAACACCATATATTTT	CASRDGSSGNTIYF
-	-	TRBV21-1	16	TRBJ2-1	TGTGCCAGCAGCAAAGGGGGTAGCGGGATCTACAATGAGCAGTTCTTC	CASSKGGSGIYNEQFF
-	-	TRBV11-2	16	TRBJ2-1	TGTGCCAGCAGCTTAATTTCGGGGGCCCTGAACAATGAGCAGTTCTTC	CASSLISGALNNEQFF
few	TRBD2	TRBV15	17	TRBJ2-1	TGTGCCACCAGCGGAGGAAAGGGACTAGCGGGAGGAGATGAGCAGTTCTTC	CATSGGKGLAGGDEQFF
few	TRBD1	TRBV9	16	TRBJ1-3	TGTGCCAGCAGCTCGGGGACAGGGTACTCTGGAAACACCATATATTTT	CASSSGTGYSGNTIYF
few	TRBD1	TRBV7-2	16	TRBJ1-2	TGTGCCAGCAGACTAGGGGGCGGGGAAAAGGGCTATGGCTACACCTTC	CASRLGGGEKGYGYTF
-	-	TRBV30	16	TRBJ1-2	TGTGCCTGGAGTACCTTGGACGGGAACAAGGACTATGGCTACACCTTC	CAWSTLDGNKDYGYTF
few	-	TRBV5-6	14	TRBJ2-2	TGTGCCAGCAGCTTTGCACAGGCGACCGGGGAGCTGTTTTTT	CASSFAQATGELFF
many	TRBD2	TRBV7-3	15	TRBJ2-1	TGTGCCAGCAGCCGTATAGCGGGAGCCTTGATTGAGCAGTTCTTC	CASSRIAGALIEQFF
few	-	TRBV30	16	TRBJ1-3	TGTGCCTGGACCCTCCCCGGCCCCTTCTCTGGAAACACCATATATTTT	CAWTLPGPFSGNTIYF
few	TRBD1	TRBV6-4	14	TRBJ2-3	TGTGCCAGCAGACTCGACAGGGGCACAGATACGCAGTATTTT	CASRLDRGTDTQYF
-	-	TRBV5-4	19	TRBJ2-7	TGTGCCAGCAGCTTGGCCTGGGGTTATGGGCCCGGTGCATCCTACGAGCAGTACTTC	CASSLAWGYGPGASYEQYF
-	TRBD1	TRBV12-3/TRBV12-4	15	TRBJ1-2	TGTGCCAGCAGCCCCGGGACAGGGGTGGGCTATGGCTACACCTTC	CASSPGTGVGYGYTF
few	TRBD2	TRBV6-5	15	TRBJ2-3	TGTGCCAGCAGGGCTGTGAGCGGGGGGGCAGATACGCAGTATTTT	CASRAVSGGADTQYF
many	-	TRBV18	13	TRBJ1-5	TGTGCCAGCTCACCACCAGGGGACCAGCCCCAGCATTTT	CASSPPGDQPQHF